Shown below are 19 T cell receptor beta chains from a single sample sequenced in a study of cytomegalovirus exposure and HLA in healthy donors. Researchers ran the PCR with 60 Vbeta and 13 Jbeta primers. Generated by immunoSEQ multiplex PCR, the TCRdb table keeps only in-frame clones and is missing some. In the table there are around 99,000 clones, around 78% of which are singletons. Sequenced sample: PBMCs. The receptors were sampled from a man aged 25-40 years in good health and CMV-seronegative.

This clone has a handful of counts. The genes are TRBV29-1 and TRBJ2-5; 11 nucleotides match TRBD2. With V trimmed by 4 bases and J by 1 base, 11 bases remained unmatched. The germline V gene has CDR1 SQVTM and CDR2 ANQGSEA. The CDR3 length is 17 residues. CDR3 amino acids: CSVAGTSGPTFQETQYF. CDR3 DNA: TGCAGCGTTGCCGGGACTAGCGGACCAACTTTCCAAGAGACCCAGTACTTC.

CDR3 in amino acids: CASSVGGGWDTQYF. The DNA for the CDR3 is TGTGCCAGCAGCGTAGGCGGGGGGTGGGATACGCAGTATTTT. The gene calls are TRBV9 and TRBJ2-3; 8 nucleotides line up with TRBD2. V lost 0 bases, J lost 6 bases, and 3 bases stayed unmatched. CDR3 length: 14 amino acids. The germline gives CDR1 SGDLS, CDR2 YYNGEE.

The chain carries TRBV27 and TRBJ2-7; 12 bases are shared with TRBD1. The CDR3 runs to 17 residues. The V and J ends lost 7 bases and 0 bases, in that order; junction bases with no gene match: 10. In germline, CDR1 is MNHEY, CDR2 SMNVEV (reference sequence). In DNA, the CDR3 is TGTGCCAGCACGCCGGGACAGGGGGCTTTGAGCTCCTACGAGCAGTACTTC. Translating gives CASTPGQGALSSYEQYF.

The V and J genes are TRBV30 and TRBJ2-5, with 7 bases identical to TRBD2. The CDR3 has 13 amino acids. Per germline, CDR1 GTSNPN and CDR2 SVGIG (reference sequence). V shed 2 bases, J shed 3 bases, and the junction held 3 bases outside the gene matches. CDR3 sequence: CAWSSGGKETQYF. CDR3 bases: TGTGCCTGGAGTTCGGGAGGTAAAGAGACCCAGTACTTC.

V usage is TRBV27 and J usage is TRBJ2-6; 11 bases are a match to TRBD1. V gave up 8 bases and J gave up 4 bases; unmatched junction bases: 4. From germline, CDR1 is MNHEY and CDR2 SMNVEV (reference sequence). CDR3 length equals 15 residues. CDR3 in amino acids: CASGQGASGANVLTF. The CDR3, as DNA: TGTGCCAGCGGACAGGGGGCGAGCGGGGCCAACGTCCTGACTTTC.

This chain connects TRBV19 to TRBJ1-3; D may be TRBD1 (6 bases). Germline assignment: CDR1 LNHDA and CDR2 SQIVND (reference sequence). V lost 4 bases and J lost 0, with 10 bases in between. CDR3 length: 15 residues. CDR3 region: CASSTQQGSGNTIYF. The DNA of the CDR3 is TGTGCCAGTAGTACGCAACAGGGCTCTGGAAACACCATATATTTT.

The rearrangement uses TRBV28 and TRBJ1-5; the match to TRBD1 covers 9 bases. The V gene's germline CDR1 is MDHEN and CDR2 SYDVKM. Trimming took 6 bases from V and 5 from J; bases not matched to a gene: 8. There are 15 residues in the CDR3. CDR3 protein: CASRPTGGGYQPQHF. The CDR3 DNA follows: TGTGCCAGCAGACCAACAGGGGGCGGGTATCAGCCCCAGCATTTT.

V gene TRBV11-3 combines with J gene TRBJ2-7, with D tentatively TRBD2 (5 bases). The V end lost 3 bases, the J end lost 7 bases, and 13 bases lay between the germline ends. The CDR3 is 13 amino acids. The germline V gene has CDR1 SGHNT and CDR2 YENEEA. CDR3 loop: CASSFERLGEQYF. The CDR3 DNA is TGTGCCAGCAGCTTCGAGCGGTTGGGAGAGCAGTACTTC.

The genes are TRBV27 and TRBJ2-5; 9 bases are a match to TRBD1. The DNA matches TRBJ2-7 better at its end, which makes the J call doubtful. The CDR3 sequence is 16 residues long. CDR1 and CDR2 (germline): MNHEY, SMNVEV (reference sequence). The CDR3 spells CASSPLTTGGWYEQYF. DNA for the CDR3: TGTGCCAGCAGCCCCCTCACGACAGGGGGGTGGTACGAGCAGTACTTC.

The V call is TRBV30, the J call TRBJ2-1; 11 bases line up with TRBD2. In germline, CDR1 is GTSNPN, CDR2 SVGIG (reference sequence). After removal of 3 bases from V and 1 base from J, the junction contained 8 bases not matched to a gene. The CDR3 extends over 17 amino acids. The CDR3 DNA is TGTGCCTGGAGCCCGGGACTAGCGGCTATGTCCTACAATGAGCAGTTCTTC. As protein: CAWSPGLAAMSYNEQFF.

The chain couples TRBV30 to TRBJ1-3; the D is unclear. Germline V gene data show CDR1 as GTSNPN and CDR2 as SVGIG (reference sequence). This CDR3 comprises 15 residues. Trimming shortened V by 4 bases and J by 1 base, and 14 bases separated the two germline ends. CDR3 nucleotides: TGTGCCTGGACCGAACCAGGACTTTCTGGAAACACCATATATTTT. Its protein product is CAWTEPGLSGNTIYF.

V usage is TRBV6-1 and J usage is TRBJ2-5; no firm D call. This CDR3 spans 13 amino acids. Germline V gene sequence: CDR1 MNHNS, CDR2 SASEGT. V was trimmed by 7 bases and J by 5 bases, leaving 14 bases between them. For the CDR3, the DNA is TGTGCCAGCAATTCGGGTTTTGGGGAGACCCAGTACTTC. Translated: CASNSGFGETQYF.

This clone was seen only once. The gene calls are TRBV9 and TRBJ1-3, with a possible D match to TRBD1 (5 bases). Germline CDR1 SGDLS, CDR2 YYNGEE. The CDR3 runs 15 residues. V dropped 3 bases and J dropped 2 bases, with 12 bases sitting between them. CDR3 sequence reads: CASSALQVAGNTIYF. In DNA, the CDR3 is TGTGCCAGCAGCGCCCTACAGGTGGCTGGAAACACCATATATTTT.

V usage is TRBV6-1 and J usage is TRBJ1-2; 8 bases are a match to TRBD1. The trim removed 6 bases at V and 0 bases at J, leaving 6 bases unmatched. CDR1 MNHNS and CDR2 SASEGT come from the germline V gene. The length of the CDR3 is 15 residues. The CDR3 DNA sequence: TGTGCCAGCAGCGGGCAGGGGGCGGCTAACTATGGCTACACCTTC. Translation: CASSGQGAANYGYTF.

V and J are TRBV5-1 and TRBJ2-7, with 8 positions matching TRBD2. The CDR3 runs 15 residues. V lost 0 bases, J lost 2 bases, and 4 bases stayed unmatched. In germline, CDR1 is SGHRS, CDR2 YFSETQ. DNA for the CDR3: TGCGCCAGCAGCTTGGACAGCGGGAGACCCTACGAGCAGTACTTC. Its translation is CASSLDSGRPYEQYF.

This chain's CDR3 is CATNNLLGLAGSSSYNEQFF. CDR3 DNA: TGTGCCACCAACAACCTGCTCGGACTAGCGGGATCTAGCTCCTACAATGAGCAGTTCTTC. The genes are TRBV15 and TRBJ2-1; 12 nucleotides agree with TRBD2. This CDR3 has 20 residues. Germline V lookup: CDR1 LNHNV, CDR2 YYDKDF (reference sequence). The V segment lost 7 bases and the J segment 0 bases; nucleotides outside the gene matches: 16.

CDR3: CASGGYPLSTEAFF. The CDR3 coding sequence is TGTGCCAGCGGCGGGTATCCCTTGAGCACTGAAGCTTTCTTT. The V gene is TRBV27, the J gene TRBJ1-1; D is ambiguous. Germline assignment: CDR1 MNHEY and CDR2 SMNVEV (reference sequence). The V end was cut by 8 bases, the J end by 4 bases, with 17 bases between. The CDR3 is 14 residues long.

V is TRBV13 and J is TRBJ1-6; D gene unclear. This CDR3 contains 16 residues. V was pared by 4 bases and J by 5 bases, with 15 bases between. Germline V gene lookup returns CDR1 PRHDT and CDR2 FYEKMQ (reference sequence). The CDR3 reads CASSSSGPVDNSPLHF. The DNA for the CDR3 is TGTGCCAGCAGCTCTTCTGGCCCCGTGGATAATTCACCCCTCCACTTT.

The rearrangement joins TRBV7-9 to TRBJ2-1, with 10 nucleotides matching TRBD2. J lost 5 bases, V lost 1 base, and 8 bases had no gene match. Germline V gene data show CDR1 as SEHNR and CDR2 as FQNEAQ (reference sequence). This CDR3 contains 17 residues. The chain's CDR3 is CASSLGSGGARNNEQFF. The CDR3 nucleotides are TGTGCCAGCAGCTTAGGAAGCGGGGGGGCCAGGAACAATGAGCAGTTCTTC.